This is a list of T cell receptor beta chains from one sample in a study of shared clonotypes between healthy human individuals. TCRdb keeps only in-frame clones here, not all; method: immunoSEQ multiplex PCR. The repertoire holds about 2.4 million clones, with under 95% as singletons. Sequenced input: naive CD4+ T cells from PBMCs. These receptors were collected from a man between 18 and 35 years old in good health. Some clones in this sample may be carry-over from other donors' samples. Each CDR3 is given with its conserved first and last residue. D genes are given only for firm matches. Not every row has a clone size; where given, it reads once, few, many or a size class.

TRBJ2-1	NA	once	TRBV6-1	TGTGCCAGCAGGGGCAGGGATCCTTGGGATGAGCAGTTCTTC	CASRGRDPWDEQFF
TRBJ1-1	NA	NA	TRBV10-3	TGTGCCATCAGTGGGTTGGGGGTAGACACTGAAGCTTTCTTT	CAISGLGVDTEAFF
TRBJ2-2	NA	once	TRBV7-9	TGTGCCAGCAGACGGTTGGGGACCGGGGAGCTGTTTTTT	CASRRLGTGELFF
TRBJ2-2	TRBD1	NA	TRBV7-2	TGTGCCAGCAGCTCCCGACAGGGGGGCACCGGGGAGCTGTTTTTT	CASSSRQGGTGELFF
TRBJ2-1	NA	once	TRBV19	TGTGCCAGTAGTATAGTTAGTACGGGCTACAATGAGCAGTTCTTC	CASSIVSTGYNEQFF
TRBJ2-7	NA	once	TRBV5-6	TGTGCCAGCAGCGATTCCCGCTACGAGCAGTACTTC	CASSDSRYEQYF
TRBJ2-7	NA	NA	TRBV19	TGTGCCAGTAGTATAGAACTAGCCCTTAACTACGAGCAGTACTTC	CASSIELALNYEQYF
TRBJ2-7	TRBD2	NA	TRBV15	TGTGCCACCAGCATAGCGGGAGGTCCCTACGAGCAGTACTTC	CATSIAGGPYEQYF
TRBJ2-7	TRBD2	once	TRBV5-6	TGTGCCAGCACCCGGGGCGGGAGGGCCCTCGGTTACGAGCAGTACTTC	CASTRGGRALGYEQYF
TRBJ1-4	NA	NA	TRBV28	TGTGCCAGCAGCGGCCCGGGCGGGTCTAATGAAAAACTGTTTTTT	CASSGPGGSNEKLFF
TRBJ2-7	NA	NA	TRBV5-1	TGCGCCAGCACCGCCGGGGGTCCTTCCTACGAGCAGTACTTC	CASTAGGPSYEQYF
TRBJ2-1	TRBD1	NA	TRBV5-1	TGCGCCAGCAGCCTACCAGGGGGTGAGCAGTTCTTC	CASSLPGGEQFF
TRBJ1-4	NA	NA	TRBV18	TGTGCCAGCTCACCCTCCAAAGGCTTTAATGAAAAACTGTTTTTT	CASSPSKGFNEKLFF
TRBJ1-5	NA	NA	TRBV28	TGTGCCAGCAGTCTATCAGGGAATCAGCCCCAGCATTTT	CASSLSGNQPQHF
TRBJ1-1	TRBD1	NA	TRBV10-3	TGTGCCATCAGCTCCGGGACAGGGGGCAAAATGAACACTGAAGCTTTCTTT	CAISSGTGGKMNTEAFF
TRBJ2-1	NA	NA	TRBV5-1	TGCGCCAGCAGCTTGTTGTTAGGGGGCAATGAGCAGTTCTTC	CASSLLLGGNEQFF
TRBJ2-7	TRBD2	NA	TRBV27	TGTGCCAGCAGCCCCGGGACTAGCCGGTTGGGCGAGCAGTACTTC	CASSPGTSRLGEQYF
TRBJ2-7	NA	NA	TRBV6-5	TGTGCCAGCAGTTACTCCGTCCTGACCCCTCAGTTGCACTTC	CASSYSVLTPQLHF
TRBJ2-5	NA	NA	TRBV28	TGTGCCAGCGGGGGGATACAAGAGACCCAGTACTTC	CASGGIQETQYF
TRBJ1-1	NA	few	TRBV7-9	TGTGCCAGCAGCTTAGTTAGGGACACTGAAGCTTTCTTT	CASSLVRDTEAFF
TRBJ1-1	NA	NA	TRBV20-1	TGCAGTGCTAGAGAAGAGAGGAAAGCTTTCTTT	CSAREERKAFF
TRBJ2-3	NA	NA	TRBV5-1	TGCGCCAGCAGCTTGGTCGATCGGAACACAGATACGCAGTATTTT	CASSLVDRNTDTQYF
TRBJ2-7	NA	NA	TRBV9	TGTGCCAGCAGCGTAGGGGAGATAGGCTACGAGCAGTACTTC	CASSVGEIGYEQYF
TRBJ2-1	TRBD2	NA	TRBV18	TGTGCCAGCTCACCCCTCGTACTAGCGGACAATGAGCAGTTCTTC	CASSPLVLADNEQFF
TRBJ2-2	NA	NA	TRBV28	TGTGCCAGCATCTGGGGCGACGTTCGGAACACCGGGGAGCTGTTTTTT	CASIWGDVRNTGELFF
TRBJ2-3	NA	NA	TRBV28	TGTGCCAGCAGTCCCGTCCACCCCGACACTAGCACAGATACGCAGTATTTT	CASSPVHPDTSTDTQYF
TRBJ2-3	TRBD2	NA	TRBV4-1	TGCGCCAGCAGCCAAGAGCCTGGGCGAACTAGCGGGAGGACCTATAAAGCGGGTACGCAGTATTTT	CASSQEPGRTSGRTYKAGTQYF
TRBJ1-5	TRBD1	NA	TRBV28	TGTGCCAGCAGGGGACAGTACAATCAGCCCCAGCATTTT	CASRGQYNQPQHF